The entry below describes one TCR beta chain. One entry per CDR3 protein, called by TCRdb with MiXCR from the RT-PCR reads. The sample carries about 410,000 distinct CDR3 sequences, 16% recorded once. The sample belongs to a study of patients and donors after allogeneic stem cell transplantation. The V and J ends lost 3 bases and 7 bases respectively, with 12 bases between them. Germline V gives CDR1 MDHEN, CDR2 SYDVKM. The CDR3 is 13 residues long. V gene TRBV28 combines with J gene TRBJ1-1; D call uncertain. The TCR comes from a human donor who was either an allogeneic HSCT recipient or a stem cell or donor lymphocyte infusion donor (not recorded which). It is not recorded whose cells these are; they may come from a transplant donor. Sequencing was done on a sample of blood, either unsorted or a sorted T cell fraction (not recorded which). Here the CDR3 DNA reads TGTGCCAGCAGTTTCAACAACTACTTTGAAGCTTTCTTT. Translation gives CASSFNNYFEAFF.